This TCR beta chain was found in a study of monozygotic twins with inflammatory bowel disease. Findings and caveats of the study: Lower TCRbeta diversity (inverse Simpson) was seen in IBD patients than in healthy co-twins. Different T cell subtypes could not be distinguished. Clonotypes shared with others were fewer in IBD patients than in healthy twins, especially with disease activity.

The CDR3 has 15 residues. Germline CDR1 is MDHEN and CDR2 is SYDVKM. In the case of this clonotype: Its specificity is unknown.

Addition of UMIs with a 6-nucleotide sample barcode was achieved by template switching. TCRdb re-called the 5' RACE reads; one entry per CDR3 protein, DNA not given. This repertoire includes approximately 330,000 distinct CDR3 sequences. Sequencing was done on a sample of blood. This sequence joins TRBV28 and TRBJ2-1; as DNA is missing, the TRBD1 call by TCRdb cannot be tested. This receptor was identified in a human donor with ulcerative colitis or Crohn's disease, or a healthy co-twin of an affected twin (not recorded which). CDR3: CASSLSGQGSNEQFF.